This entry lists 28 T cell receptor beta chains sequenced from one sample in a study of human T cells and chemical hapten exposure. TCRdb recomputed calls from the RACE reads with MiXCR, one row per CDR3 protein. Altogether about 180,000 distinct CDR3 sequences are present, 25% to 30% being singletons, with the ten largest covering less than 3.5%. Documented time point: pre-sensitization, week 0. As to treatment: therapeutic diphenylcyclopropenone sensitization with weekly scalp DPC. The sequencing used whole blood, collected in connection with sensitization to the hapten diphenylcyclopropenone (DPC). Source of these receptors: a woman aged 25 to 45 with alopecia areata. Some clones in this sample may be carry-over from other donors' samples.

To note about this clonotype: An end of the junction does not agree with germline; a read error may underlie this. The chain is built from TRBV28 and TRBJ1-2, with D possibly TRBD1 on 6 matching bases. Germline V gene lookup returns CDR1 MDHEN and CDR2 SYDVKM. The CDR3 is 14 amino acids. The CDR3 protein is CASSLPRETGGCTF. As DNA, the CDR3 is TGTGCCAGCAGTCTACCCAGGGAGACAGGCGGCTGCACCTTC.

This clonotype was detected many times. The J gene is TRBJ1-2, the V gene TRBV12-3 or TRBV12-4; tentatively, D is TRBD1 (6 bases). Trimming took off 5 bases at V and 6 bases at J, with 13 bases between the two ends. The CDR3 consists of 13 residues. CDR3 sequence (DNA): TGTGCCAGCAGTGCTGGACAGCCGAATGGCTACACCTTC. Translation gives CASSAGQPNGYTF.

The V call is TRBV20-1, the J call TRBJ1-2; D uncertain. The CDR3 loop spans 14 amino acids. Germline assignment: CDR1 DFQATT and CDR2 SNEGSKA (reference sequence). Trimming pared 0 bases from V and 4 bases from J, leaving 12 bases between. DNA of the CDR3: TGCAGTGCTAGAGATCCGGTAAATGGCTATGGCTACACCTTC. It encodes CSARDPVNGYGYTF.

The chain carries TRBV6-2 or TRBV6-3 and TRBJ2-6, with no clear D. This CDR3 is 14 amino acids long. V lost 6 bases to trimming and J lost 2 bases, with 8 bases between them. Germline V gives CDR1 MNHEY, CDR2 SVGEGT. This CDR3 reads CASRPFPGANVLTF. In DNA form, the CDR3 reads TGTGCCAGCAGGCCCTTCCCTGGGGCCAACGTCCTGACTTTC.

The chain carries TRBV7-6 and TRBJ2-5, with 7 bases identical to TRBD2. The CDR3 consists of 16 residues. Germline V lookup: CDR1 SGHVS, CDR2 FNYEAQ. V shed 0 bases, J shed 2 bases, and the junction held 6 bases outside the gene matches. CDR3 protein: CASSLASGGPQETQYF. DNA for the CDR3: TGTGCCAGCAGCTTAGCGTCGGGAGGTCCACAAGAGACCCAGTACTTC.

As regards this clonotype: The junction departs from the called germline gene at one end, perhaps through a read error. The gene calls are TRBV12-3 or TRBV12-4 and TRBJ2-2, with TRBD1 matching over 7 bases. There are 12 residues in the CDR3. Here the CDR3 DNA reads TGTGCCAGCAGTCCAGTCCGGGACAGCAGGATTTTT. Protein: CASSPVRDSRIF.

The rearrangement joins TRBV28 to TRBJ2-6; D uncertain. V shed 4 bases and J shed 0 bases, with 19 bases lying between them. Germline assignment: CDR1 MDHEN and CDR2 SYDVKM. The CDR3 covers 19 residues. DNA for the CDR3: TGTGCCAGCAGTTCCCCTTCTGGCCCGGGTAACTCTGGGGCCAACGTCCTGACTTTC. It is translated as CASSSPSGPGNSGANVLTF.

The chain uses TRBV10-3 and TRBJ2-5; 9 bases are shared with TRBD1. Germline V CDR1 and CDR2: ENHRY, SYGVKD. The CDR3 runs to 13 residues. J was trimmed by 5 bases and V by 8 bases; bases with no gene match: 6. In DNA form, the CDR3 reads TGTGCCATCTCACAGGGGGCTAGTGAGACCCAGTACTTC. The encoded protein is CAISQGASETQYF.

This clonotype has only a few counts. The V call is TRBV18, the J call TRBJ2-7, with TRBD1 matching over 9 bases. J lost 4 bases, V lost 4 bases, and 8 bases had no gene match. The CDR3 runs 15 residues. Germline V gives CDR1 KGHSH, CDR2 LQKENI. In DNA form, the CDR3 reads TGTGCCAGCTCACTAACGACAGGGGGTAGTTACGAGCAGTACTTC. Residues: CASSLTTGGSYEQYF.

The table lists this clonotype with a few counts. The gene calls are TRBV3-1 and TRBJ1-1, with TRBD1 matching over 7 bases. CDR1 and CDR2 (germline): LGHDT, YNNKEL (reference sequence). V shed 4 bases, J shed 5 bases, and the junction held 7 bases outside the gene matches. This CDR3 contains 14 residues. In DNA form, the CDR3 reads TGTGCCAGCAGCCCTTCAGGGGGTAGTACTGAAGCTTTCTTT. Translated: CASSPSGGSTEAFF.

The table lists this clonotype with many counts. The chain carries TRBV28 and TRBJ2-1; 7 bases agree with TRBD1. J was trimmed by 15 bases and V by 2 bases; bases with no gene match: 7. Germline CDR1 and CDR2: MDHEN and SYDVKM. The CDR3 loop spans 12 amino acids. The CDR3 loop reads CASSLPGTEGFF. The CDR3, as DNA: TGTGCCAGCAGTTTACCCGGGACAGAGGGGTTCTTC.

This clonotype was seen a handful of times. V gene TRBV7-2 combines with J gene TRBJ1-1; the D is unclear. In germline, CDR1 is SGHTA, CDR2 FQGNSA. CDR3 length equals 14 residues. Trimming pared 5 bases from V and 6 bases from J, leaving 16 bases between. CDR3 residues: CASSRQVLVAEAFF. The CDR3 DNA sequence: TGTGCCAGCAGCCGCCAGGTCTTGGTCGCTGAAGCTTTCTTT.

This rearrangement joins TRBV5-1 to TRBJ2-7, with 8 bases identical to TRBD1. This CDR3 spans 15 amino acids. The J segment lost 2 bases and the V segment lost 6 bases, leaving 10 bases of the junction unmatched. From germline, CDR1 is SGHRS and CDR2 YFSETQ. In DNA form, the CDR3 reads TGCGCCAGCAACGCCGGGACAGGAAGGCCCTACGAGCAGTACTTC. Amino acid sequence: CASNAGTGRPYEQYF.

The CDR3 region is CASSTGTGATNYGYTF. CDR3 nucleotide sequence: TGTGCCAGCAGCACCGGGACAGGTGCGACTAACTATGGCTACACCTTC. The chain uses TRBV9 and TRBJ1-2, with 8 nucleotides matching TRBD1. CDR1 SGDLS and CDR2 YYNGEE come from the germline V gene. V was pared by 4 bases and J by 0 bases, with 8 bases of the junction left unmatched. The CDR3 consists of 16 residues. The variable domain in full, completed from reference TRBV9 and TRBJ1-2, reads DSGVTQTPKHLITATGQRVTLRCSPRSGDLSVYWYQQSLDQGLQFLIQYYNGEERAKGNILERFSAQQFPDLHSELNLSSLELGDSALYFCASSTGTGATNYGYTFGSGTRLTVV.

This sequence joins TRBV5-1 and TRBJ1-5; D uncertain. The CDR3 extends over 15 amino acids. Germline CDR1 is SGHRS and CDR2 is YFSETQ. The V end was cut by 2 bases, the J end by 0 bases, with 9 bases between. The CDR3 bases are TGCGCCAGCAGCTTCGAGGGCCTTAGCAATCAGCCCCAGCATTTT. It yields the protein CASSFEGLSNQPQHF.

This clonotype was observed a handful of times. The J gene is TRBJ1-2, the V gene TRBV29-1, with D tentatively TRBD1 (5 bases). The germline gives CDR1 SQVTM, CDR2 ANQGSEA. The CDR3 covers 12 residues. The ends were cut back, 4 bases at V and 3 bases at J, with 9 bases in the middle. The CDR3 sequence: CSVVEGYYGYTF. CDR3 nucleotides: TGCAGCGTTGTGGAGGGGTACTATGGCTACACCTTC.

The chain is built from TRBV3-1 and TRBJ2-3, with 9 nucleotides matching TRBD2. The length of the CDR3 is 14 residues. V was clipped by 6 bases and J by 4 bases; unmatched bases: 5. Germline V CDR1 and CDR2: LGHDT, YNNKEL (reference sequence). Here the CDR3 reads CASRLGLAPDTQYF. The CDR3 DNA reads as TGTGCCAGCAGACTAGGACTAGCGCCAGATACGCAGTATTTT.

This clonotype came up a few times. This chain connects TRBV10-3 to TRBJ2-1, with D uncertain. Trimming took 4 bases from V and 5 from J, leaving 3 bases between them. Germline CDR1 reads ENHRY; CDR2 reads SYGVKD. The CDR3 has 11 residues. As DNA, the CDR3 is TGTGCCATCAGTGGCGACAATGAGCAGTTCTTC. Residues: CAISGDNEQFF.

In this sample, this clonotype turned up a few times. The chain is built from TRBV7-2 and TRBJ2-6; D is unresolved. Deletions cut 4 bases from V and 4 bases from J, with 11 bases between. The length of the CDR3 is 15 residues. CDR1 is SGHTA and CDR2 is FQGNSA in the germline V gene. The CDR3 DNA reads as TGTGCCAGCAGCTCCCCCCCGATCGGGGCCAACGTCCTGACTTTC. Translated: CASSSPPIGANVLTF.

The genes are TRBV29-1 and TRBJ1-2; tentative D call: TRBD1 (6 bases). The germline V gene has CDR1 SQVTM and CDR2 ANQGSEA. Trimming left V 6 bases short and J 7 bases short, with 15 bases between. This CDR3 comprises 12 residues. CDR3 protein: CSVGQGWVGYTF. CDR3 sequence (DNA): TGCAGCGTCGGCCAGGGGTGGGTTGGCTACACCTTC.

The chain couples TRBV6-2 or TRBV6-3 to TRBJ2-3; D might be TRBD1 (5 bases). The germline V and J ends were trimmed by 7 bases and 5 bases, with 19 bases remaining between them. The CDR3 is made up of 15 amino acids. Germline CDR1 MNHEY, CDR2 SVGEGT. Here the CDR3 DNA reads TGTGCCAGCATACCGGGCCCCCCAAGGGGAGATACGCAGTATTTT. Its translation: CASIPGPPRGDTQYF.

The rearrangement joins TRBV28 to TRBJ1-1, with D unclear. V was trimmed by 6 bases and J by 8 bases, leaving 13 bases between them. This CDR3 has 12 amino acids. Germline CDR1 is MDHEN and CDR2 is SYDVKM. The CDR3 here is CASSPFRVEAFF. CDR3 bases: TGTGCCAGCAGCCCGTTCCGAGTGGAAGCTTTCTTT.

This clonotype was found a few times. The rearrangement links TRBV3-1 to TRBJ2-2; D possibly matches TRBD1 or TRBD2 (5 bases each). Trimming pared 0 bases from V and 4 bases from J, leaving 15 bases between. The CDR3 has 17 amino acids. Per germline, CDR1 LGHDT and CDR2 YNNKEL (reference sequence). The CDR3 sequence: CASSQDGTSQPTGELFF. In nucleotides, the CDR3 is TGTGCCAGCAGCCAAGACGGGACCTCCCAACCCACCGGGGAGCTGTTTTTT. Full variable domain (rest looked up from reference TRBV3-1 and TRBJ2-2): DTAVSQTPKYLVTQMGNDKSIKCEQNLGHDTMYWYKQDSKKFLKIMFSYNNKELIINETVPNRFSPKSPDKAHLNLHINSLELGDSAVYFCASSQDGTSQPTGELFFGEGSRLTVL.

A few counts support this clonotype. The genes are TRBV28 and TRBJ1-2; D not certain. This CDR3 is built from 13 residues. Germline assignment: CDR1 MDHEN and CDR2 SYDVKM. V was clipped by 10 bases and J by 3 bases, with 15 bases between them. This chain's CDR3 is CAISPESYYGYTF. DNA for the CDR3: TGTGCCATCTCTCCCGAGTCATACTATGGCTACACCTTC.

This rearrangement joins TRBV7-9 to TRBJ2-5; D is undetermined. CDR3 size: 16 residues. From germline, CDR1 is SEHNR and CDR2 FQNEAQ (reference sequence). V dropped 7 bases and J dropped 5 bases, with 23 bases sitting between them. CDR3 residues: CASKQGSRSPEETQYF. The CDR3 DNA reads as TGTGCCAGCAAACAAGGCTCACGGTCCCCGGAGGAGACCCAGTACTTC.

V gene TRBV4-3 combines with J gene TRBJ2-3; 7 bases fit TRBD1. With 0 bases clipped from V and 3 bases from J, the junction kept 6 bases outside the gene matches. Germline assignment: CDR1 LGHNA and CDR2 YSLEER. This CDR3 has 16 amino acids. CDR3 region: CASSQEVDRVTDTQYF. The DNA of the CDR3 is TGCGCCAGCAGCCAAGAAGTCGACAGGGTTACAGATACGCAGTATTTT.

The rearrangement links TRBV5-1 to TRBJ2-2; tentative D call: TRBD2 (6 bases). The CDR3 is 16 amino acids. The V end lost 1 base, the J end lost 1 base, and 11 bases lay between the germline ends. Germline V gene lookup returns CDR1 SGHRS and CDR2 YFSETQ. The CDR3 DNA is TGCGCCAGCAGCTTGAGGCCAGCGGGGAACACCGGGGAGCTGTTTTTT. This sequence encodes CASSLRPAGNTGELFF.

This clonotype was seen a handful of times. The rearrangement joins TRBV19 to TRBJ2-3; no clear D gene. This CDR3 has 14 residues. Trimming removed 3 bases at V and 0 bases at J, with 7 bases between. Looked up from germline, CDR1 is LNHDA and CDR2 is SQIVND (reference sequence). Here the CDR3 reads CASSIARSTDTQYF. The CDR3 coding sequence is TGTGCCAGTAGTATCGCCCGGAGCACAGATACGCAGTATTTT.